This TCR beta chain was captured in a study of blood T cell repertoires in COVID-19. Study overall: Specimens from acute and convalescent COVID-19 originated in the United States, Italy and Spain.

The authors' processing: Scientists estimated how many nucleated cells there were by amplifying reference gene primers. Using immunoSEQ multiplex PCR, the repertoire was profiled, and TCRdb retains in-frame clones only, with some absent. That table supplies the V and J calls and clone size; D and trimming were determined from the DNA. The sample shows 110,000 or so clones, 85% to 90% of them seen only once. Enrolment of Seattle patients took place during active infection, and they were followed longitudinally. Germline assignment: CDR1 SGHDN and CDR2 FVKESK. CDR3 size: 16 residues. V gave up 0 bases and J gave up 5 bases, with 13 bases separating them.

The V and J genes are TRBV14 and TRBJ2-2, with D possibly matching TRBD1 (5 bases). This TCR derives from a woman aged 60-70 years with COVID-19, enrolled during active disease. What was sequenced was peripheral blood. The CDR3 loop reads CASSQDLGRVTGELFF. CDR3 nucleotides: TGTGCCAGCAGCCAAGATCTTGGCAGGGTTACCGGGGAGCTGTTTTTT. Filled out from reference TRBV14 and TRBJ2-2, the complete variable domain reads EAGVTQFPSHSVIEKGQTVTLRCDPISGHDNLYWYRRVMGKEIKFLLHFVKESKQDESGMPNNRFLAERTGGTYSTLKVQPAELEDSGVYFCASSQDLGRVTGELFFGEGSRLTVL.